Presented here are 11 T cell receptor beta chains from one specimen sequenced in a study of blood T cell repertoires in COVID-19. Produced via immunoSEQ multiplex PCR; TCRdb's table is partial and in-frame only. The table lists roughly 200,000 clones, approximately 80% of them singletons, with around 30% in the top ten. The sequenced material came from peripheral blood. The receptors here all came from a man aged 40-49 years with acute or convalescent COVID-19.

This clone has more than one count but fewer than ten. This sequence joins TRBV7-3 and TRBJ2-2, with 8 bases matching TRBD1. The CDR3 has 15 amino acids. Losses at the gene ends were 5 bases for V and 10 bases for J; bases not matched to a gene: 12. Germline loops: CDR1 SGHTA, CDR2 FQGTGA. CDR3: CASSPGQGLETELFF. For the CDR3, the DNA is TGTGCCAGCAGCCCCGGACAGGGCCTTGAAACGGAGCTGTTTTTT.

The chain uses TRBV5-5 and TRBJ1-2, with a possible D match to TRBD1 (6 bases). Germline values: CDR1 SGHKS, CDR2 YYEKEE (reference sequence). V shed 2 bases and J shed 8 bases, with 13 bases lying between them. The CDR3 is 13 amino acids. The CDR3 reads CASSFGQLVGYTF. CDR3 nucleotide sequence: TGTGCCAGCAGCTTCGGACAGCTGGTGGGCTACACCTTC. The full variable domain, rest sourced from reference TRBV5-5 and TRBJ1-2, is DAGVTQSPTHLIKTRGQQVTLRCSPISGHKSVSWYQQVLGQGPQFIFQYYEKEERGRGNFPDRFSARQFPNYSSELNVNALLLGDSALYLCASSFGQLVGYTFGSGTRLTVV.

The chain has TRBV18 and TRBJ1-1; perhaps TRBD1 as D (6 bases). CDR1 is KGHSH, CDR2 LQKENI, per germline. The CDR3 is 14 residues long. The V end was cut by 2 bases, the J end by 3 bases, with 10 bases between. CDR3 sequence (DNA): TGTGCCAGCTCACCATACAGGGCGGACACTGAAGCTTTCTTT. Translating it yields CASSPYRADTEAFF.

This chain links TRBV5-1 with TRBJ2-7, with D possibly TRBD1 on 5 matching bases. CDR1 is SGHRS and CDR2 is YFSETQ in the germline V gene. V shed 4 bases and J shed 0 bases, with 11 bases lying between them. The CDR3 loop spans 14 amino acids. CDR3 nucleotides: TGCGCCAGCAGCATGCAGACAGACTCCTACGAGCAGTACTTC. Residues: CASSMQTDSYEQYF. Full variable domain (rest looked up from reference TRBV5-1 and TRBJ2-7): KAGVTQTPRYLIKTRGQQVTLSCSPISGHRSVSWYQQTPGQGLQFLFEYFSETQRNKGNFPGRFSGRQFSNSRSEMNVSTLELGDSALYLCASSMQTDSYEQYFGPGTRLTVT.

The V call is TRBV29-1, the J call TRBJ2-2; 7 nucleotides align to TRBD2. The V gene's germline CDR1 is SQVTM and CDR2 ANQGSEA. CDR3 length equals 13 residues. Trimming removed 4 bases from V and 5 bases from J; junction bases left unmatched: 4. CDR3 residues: CSVAAGGTGELFF. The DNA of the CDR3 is TGCAGCGTTGCTGCCGGGGGGACCGGGGAGCTGTTTTTT.

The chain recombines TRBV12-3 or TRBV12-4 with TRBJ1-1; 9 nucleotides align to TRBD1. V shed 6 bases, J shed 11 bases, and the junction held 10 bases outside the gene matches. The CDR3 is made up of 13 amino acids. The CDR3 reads CASSATGGAKAFF. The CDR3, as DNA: TGTGCCAGCAGCGCCACAGGGGGCGCGAAGGCTTTCTTT.

The CDR3 DNA sequence: TGTGCCAGCAGTTCCCCGGACAGGGGGCTCTACGAGCAGTACTTC. It is translated as CASSSPDRGLYEQYF. V usage is TRBV27 and J usage is TRBJ2-7; 11 bases are a match to TRBD1. Per the germline V gene, CDR1 is MNHEY and CDR2 is SMNVEV (reference sequence). CDR3 length: 15 residues. J was trimmed by 3 bases and V by 4 bases; bases with no gene match: 5.

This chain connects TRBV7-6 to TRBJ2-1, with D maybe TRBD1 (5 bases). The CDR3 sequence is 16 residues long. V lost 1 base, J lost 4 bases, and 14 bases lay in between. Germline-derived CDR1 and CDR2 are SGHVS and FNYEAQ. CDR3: CASSLGGQNFYNEQFF. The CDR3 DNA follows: TGTGCCAGCAGCTTAGGGGGCCAAAACTTTTACAATGAGCAGTTCTTC. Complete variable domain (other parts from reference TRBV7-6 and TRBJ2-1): GAGVSQSPRYKVTKRGQDVALRCDPISGHVSLYWYRQALGQGPEFLTYFNYEAQQDKSGLPNDRFSAERPEGSISTLTIQRTEQRDSAMYRCASSLGGQNFYNEQFFGPGTRLTVL.

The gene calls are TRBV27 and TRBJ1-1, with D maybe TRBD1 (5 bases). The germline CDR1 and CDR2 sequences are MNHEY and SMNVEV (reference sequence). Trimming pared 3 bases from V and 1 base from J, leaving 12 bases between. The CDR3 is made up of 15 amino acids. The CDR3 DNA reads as TGTGCCAGCAGTTTTCTTACAGGAAAGAACACTGAAGCTTTCTTT. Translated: CASSFLTGKNTEAFF.

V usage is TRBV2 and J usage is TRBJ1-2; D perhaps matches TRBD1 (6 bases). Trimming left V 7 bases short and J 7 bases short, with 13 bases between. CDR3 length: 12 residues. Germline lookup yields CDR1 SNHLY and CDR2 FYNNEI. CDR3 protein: CASNRQDSGYTF. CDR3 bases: TGTGCCAGCAATCGACAGGATTCTGGCTACACCTTC.

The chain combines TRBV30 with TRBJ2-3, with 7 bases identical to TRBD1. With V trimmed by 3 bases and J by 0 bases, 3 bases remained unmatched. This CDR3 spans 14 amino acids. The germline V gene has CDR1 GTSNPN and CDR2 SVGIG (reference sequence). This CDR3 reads CAWRTGLSTDTQYF. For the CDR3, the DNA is TGTGCCTGGAGGACAGGGCTTAGCACAGATACGCAGTATTTT.